The next 25 T cell receptor beta chains were all read from a single sample in a study of cytomegalovirus exposure and HLA in healthy donors. Data came from immunoSEQ multiplex PCR; TCRdb stores just in-frame clones and leaves some out. The sample lists 120,000 to 150,000 clones, roughly 87% occurring once. The sequenced sample consisted of PBMCs. All receptors come from a man aged 18 to 29 in good health and CMV-seropositive.

CDR3 nucleotide sequence: TGTGCCAGCAGTTTACGGGGGACTAACTATGGCTACACCTTC. It translates to CASSLRGTNYGYTF. The V gene is TRBV6-5, the J gene TRBJ1-2; a weak D match, TRBD1 (5 bases). With 4 bases removed from V and 0 bases from J, the gap between germline ends came to 9 bases. The CDR3 loop spans 14 amino acids. Per the germline V gene, CDR1 is MNHEY and CDR2 is SVGAGI.

The chain is built from TRBV2 and TRBJ2-7; 8 bases are a match to TRBD2. Germline lookup yields CDR1 SNHLY and CDR2 FYNNEI. This CDR3 has 13 amino acids. The V gene end was trimmed by 11 bases and the J gene end by 4 bases; junction bases not matched to a gene: 10. The CDR3 bases are TGTGCCTCCGAAGGGACTAGTGAATACGAGCAGTACTTC. Translation: CASEGTSEYEQYF. The variable domain in full, with the rest retrieved from reference TRBV2 and TRBJ2-7, is EPEVTQTPSHQVTQMGQEVILRCVPISNHLYFYWYRQILGQKVEFLVSFYNNEISEKSEIFDDQFSVERPDGSNFTLKIRSTKLEDSAMYFCASEGTSEYEQYFGPGTRLTVT.

The chain is built from TRBV7-9 and TRBJ2-2, with D perhaps matching TRBD2 (6 bases). Germline V gene data show CDR1 as SEHNR and CDR2 as FQNEAQ (reference sequence). The CDR3 spans 17 residues. V was trimmed by 6 bases and J by 0 bases, leaving 17 bases between them. CDR3 residues: CASRPPGLRTNTGELFF. The DNA for the CDR3 is TGTGCCAGCAGACCCCCGGGACTTAGAACGAACACCGGGGAGCTGTTTTTT.

This chain connects TRBV20-1 to TRBJ1-2, with a tentative D call TRBD1 (6 bases). Per the germline V gene, CDR1 is DFQATT and CDR2 is SNEGSKA (reference sequence). This CDR3 is 11 amino acids long. V was clipped by 7 bases and J by 2 bases, with 8 bases between them. In nucleotides, the CDR3 is TGCAGTGGGGGACACAACTATGGCTACACCTTC. Translation: CSGGHNYGYTF.

With regard to this clone: Distinct nucleotide sequences in the sample also encode this CDR3. The chain has TRBV30 and TRBJ2-1; a weak D match, TRBD2 (5 bases). This CDR3 region has 12 residues. The ends were cut back, 0 bases at V and 10 bases at J, with 10 bases in the middle. CDR1 and CDR2 (germline): GTSNPN, SVGIG (reference sequence). This CDR3 reads CAWSVRGNEQFF. In DNA, the CDR3 is TGTGCCTGGAGTGTTCGAGGGAACGAGCAGTTCTTC.

The chain recombines TRBV30 with TRBJ1-6; D is ambiguous. Germline CDR1 is GTSNPN and CDR2 is SVGIG (reference sequence). CDR3 length: 12 residues. V lost 7 bases and J 7 bases, leaving 11 bases between the germline ends. The CDR3 sequence is CALNPGNSPLHF. In nucleotides, the CDR3 is TGTGCCTTAAACCCCGGGAATTCACCCCTCCACTTT.

The chain carries TRBV2 and TRBJ1-4; D not resolved. Germline CDR1 reads SNHLY; CDR2 reads FYNNEI. The V gene lost 6 bases and the J gene lost 3 bases, with 17 bases spanning the gap. This CDR3 has 16 residues. CDR3 sequence: CASRIPGGKANEKLFF. DNA of the CDR3: TGTGCCAGCAGAATCCCCGGAGGAAAGGCTAATGAAAAACTGTTTTTT.

The genes are TRBV10-3 and TRBJ2-7; 10 bases are shared with TRBD1. Trimming removed 10 bases from V and 3 bases from J; junction bases left unmatched: 12. Germline V gene lookup returns CDR1 ENHRY and CDR2 SYGVKD. The CDR3 has 15 residues. CDR3 sequence reads: CATTIPGQGYYEQYF. DNA for the CDR3: TGTGCCACGACCATTCCGGGACAGGGGTACTACGAGCAGTACTTC.

The genes are TRBV10-3 and TRBJ1-4, with TRBD1 matching 11 bases. CDR1 is ENHRY and CDR2 is SYGVKD in the germline V gene. The CDR3 sequence is 14 residues long. V lost 6 bases, J lost 6 bases, and 3 bases stayed unmatched. The CDR3 DNA is TGTGCCATCAGGGGACAGGGGGAGTATGAAAAACTGTTTTTT. Translation gives CAIRGQGEYEKLFF.

The gene calls are TRBV9 and TRBJ1-5; 8 positions agree with TRBD1. The CDR3 covers 13 residues. Unmatched junction bases numbered 6, after V lost 7 bases and J lost 6 bases. Germline CDR1 SGDLS, CDR2 YYNGEE. Written as DNA, the CDR3 is TGTGCCAGCGGTTCAGGGGGCGGTCAGCCCCAGCATTTT. It is translated as CASGSGGGQPQHF.

The chain uses TRBV29-1 and TRBJ2-1, with TRBD2 matching 13 bases. V was clipped by 5 bases and J by 2 bases; unmatched bases: 12. Germline V gives CDR1 SQVTM, CDR2 ANQGSEA. CDR3 size: 18 residues. The CDR3 is CSVPGLAGLSITYNEQFF. The CDR3 DNA follows: TGCAGCGTTCCGGGACTAGCGGGGCTCAGTATCACCTACAATGAGCAGTTCTTC.

V is TRBV6-6 and J is TRBJ1-1, with 8 bases identical to TRBD1. From germline, CDR1 is MNHNY and CDR2 SVGAGI (reference sequence). J lost 4 bases, V lost 5 bases, and 9 bases had no gene match. This CDR3 comprises 15 residues. CDR3 DNA sequence: TGTGCCAGCAGTAGACCACAGGGGGGCGGCACTGAAGCTTTCTTT. Amino acids: CASSRPQGGGTEAFF.

The V call is TRBV4-1, the J call TRBJ1-2; D gene unclear. The germline gives CDR1 MGHRA, CDR2 YSYEKL. V was cut by 1 base and J by 4 bases, with 16 bases left in between. The CDR3 consists of 16 residues. Here the CDR3 DNA reads TGCGCCAGCAGCCAAGTCGGGAGCTCGGCGATCTATGGCTACACCTTC. It yields the protein CASSQVGSSAIYGYTF.

The chain carries TRBV5-1 and TRBJ1-1; TRBD1 aligns across 12 bases. The CDR3 has 16 residues. J gave up 6 bases and V 4 bases, and 10 bases lay outside the gene matches. Looked up from germline, CDR1 is SGHRS and CDR2 is YFSETQ. CDR3 bases: TGCGCCAGCAGCAAAACGGGACAGGGGGCGGTGGCTGAAGCTTTCTTT. Translating it yields CASSKTGQGAVAEAFF. The full variable domain, its missing parts supplied by reference TRBV5-1 and TRBJ1-1, is KAGVTQTPRYLIKTRGQQVTLSCSPISGHRSVSWYQQTPGQGLQFLFEYFSETQRNKGNFPGRFSGRQFSNSRSEMNVSTLELGDSALYLCASSKTGQGAVAEAFFGQGTRLTVV.

The V call is TRBV5-6, the J call TRBJ2-2, with no clear D. Trimming removed 4 bases at V and 5 bases at J, with 6 bases between. Germline CDR1 is SGHDT and CDR2 is YYEEEE. CDR3 size: 12 residues. The CDR3 region is CASSTRTGELFF. CDR3 nucleotides: TGTGCCAGCAGCACGCGGACCGGGGAGCTGTTTTTT.

The V call is TRBV7-9, the J call TRBJ2-1; TRBD1 matches 7 bases. The V gene's germline CDR1 is SEHNR and CDR2 FQNEAQ (reference sequence). This CDR3 region has 14 residues. Unmatched junction bases numbered 8, after V lost 6 bases and J lost 6 bases. CDR3 nucleotides: TGTGCCAGCAGGTCCAGACAGGGTACCAATGAGCAGTTCTTC. It encodes CASRSRQGTNEQFF.

In this sample, this clone turned up once. V gene TRBV29-1 combines with J gene TRBJ2-6, with unresolved D. Germline V gene sequence: CDR1 SQVTM, CDR2 ANQGSEA. This CDR3 comprises 12 residues. The V gene lost 3 bases and the J gene lost 6 bases, with 6 bases spanning the gap. The chain's CDR3 is CSVEQAANVLTF. As DNA, the CDR3 is TGCAGCGTTGAGCAGGCGGCCAACGTCCTGACTTTC. The full variable domain, rest sourced from reference TRBV29-1 and TRBJ2-6, is SAVISQKPSRDICQRGTSLTIQCQVDSQVTMMFWYRQQPGQSLTLIATANQGSEATYESGFVIDKFPISRPNLTFSTLTVSNMSPEDSSIYLCSVEQAANVLTFGAGSRLTVL.

The V and J genes are TRBV5-8 and TRBJ2-3; 10 bases line up with TRBD2. V dropped 6 bases and J dropped 5; count of bases not matched to a gene: 9. The germline V gene encodes CDR1 SGHTS and CDR2 YDEGEE. The CDR3 spans 15 residues. The CDR3 sequence is CASTRRLAGGDTQYF. DNA of the CDR3: TGTGCCAGCACCCGCCGGTTAGCGGGGGGAGATACGCAGTATTTT.

J is TRBJ1-5 and V is TRBV6-1; 10 nucleotides line up with TRBD1. J was trimmed by 5 bases and V by 1 base; bases with no gene match: 2. CDR1 is MNHNS, CDR2 SASEGT, per germline. This CDR3 is built from 15 residues. Here the CDR3 reads CASSEVDRGYQPQHF. DNA for the CDR3: TGTGCCAGCAGTGAAGTGGACAGGGGGTATCAGCCCCAGCATTTT.

The chain links TRBV19 to TRBJ2-7; no clear D. V lost 4 bases to trimming and J lost 0 bases, with 10 bases between them. The CDR3 spans 14 residues. The germline CDR1 and CDR2 sequences are LNHDA and SQIVND (reference sequence). For the CDR3, the DNA is TGTGCCAGTAGTAATGGGCCCAGCTCCTACGAGCAGTACTTC. Its protein is CASSNGPSSYEQYF.

This clone turned up a few times. The genes are TRBV28 and TRBJ1-5; D uncertain. The CDR3 length is 14 residues. Germline V gene lookup returns CDR1 MDHEN and CDR2 SYDVKM. The ends were cut back, 4 bases at V and 3 bases at J, with 10 bases in the middle. In nucleotides, the CDR3 is TGTGCCAGCAGTTCCCCGGAGATCAATCAGCCCCAGCATTTT. Residues: CASSSPEINQPQHF.

CDR3: CASSPDQETQYF. The CDR3 region has the DNA TGCGCCAGCAGCCCGGACCAAGAGACCCAGTACTTC. V gene TRBV5-1 combines with J gene TRBJ2-5; no reliable D call. CDR1 and CDR2 from the germline V gene are SGHRS and YFSETQ. The CDR3 runs 12 residues. With 4 bases removed from V and 0 bases from J, the gap between germline ends came to 4 bases.

The gene calls are TRBV19 and TRBJ2-3, with TRBD2 matching 8 bases. The CDR3 contains 15 residues. In germline, CDR1 is LNHDA, CDR2 SQIVND (reference sequence). V was pared by 10 bases and J by 2 bases, with 11 bases of the junction left unmatched. In nucleotides, the CDR3 is TGTGCCACCAAGTCCAGCGGGGGCCTCACAGATACGCAGTATTTT. Amino acid sequence: CATKSSGGLTDTQYF.

This rearrangement joins TRBV5-4 to TRBJ1-5; no firm D call. The V gene lost 1 base and the J gene lost 0 bases, with 5 bases spanning the gap. Per the germline V gene, CDR1 is SGHNT and CDR2 is YYREEE (reference sequence). The CDR3 is made up of 14 amino acids. In nucleotides, the CDR3 is TGTGCCAGCAGCTTGTTTAATAGCAATCAGCCCCAGCATTTT. Encoded protein: CASSLFNSNQPQHF.

J is TRBJ1-2 and V is TRBV28; 9 bases are shared with TRBD1. This CDR3 is 14 amino acids long. Germline CDR1 reads MDHEN; CDR2 reads SYDVKM. V dropped 3 bases and J dropped 8; count of bases not matched to a gene: 7. CDR3 DNA: TGTGCCAGCAGTTTGGACAGGGGATTGAGGGGCTACACCTTC. Amino acids: CASSLDRGLRGYTF.